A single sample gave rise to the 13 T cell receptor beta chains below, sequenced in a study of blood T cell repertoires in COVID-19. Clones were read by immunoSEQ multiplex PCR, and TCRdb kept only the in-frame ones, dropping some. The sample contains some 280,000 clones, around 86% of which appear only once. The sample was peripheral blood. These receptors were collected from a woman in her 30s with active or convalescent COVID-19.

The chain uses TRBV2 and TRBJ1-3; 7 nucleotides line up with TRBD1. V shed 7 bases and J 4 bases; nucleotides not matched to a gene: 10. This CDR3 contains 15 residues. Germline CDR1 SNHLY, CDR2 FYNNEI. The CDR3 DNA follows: TGTGCCAGCATGCGTCAACAGGGGAGGGGAAACACCATATATTTT. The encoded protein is CASMRQQGRGNTIYF.

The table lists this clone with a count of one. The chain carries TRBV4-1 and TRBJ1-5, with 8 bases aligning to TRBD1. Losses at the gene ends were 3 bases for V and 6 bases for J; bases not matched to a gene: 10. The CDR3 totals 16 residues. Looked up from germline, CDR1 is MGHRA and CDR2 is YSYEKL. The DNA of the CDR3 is TGCGCCAGCAGCCACCCCGGACAGGGAGGTCTTCAGCCCCAGCATTTT. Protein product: CASSHPGQGGLQPQHF.

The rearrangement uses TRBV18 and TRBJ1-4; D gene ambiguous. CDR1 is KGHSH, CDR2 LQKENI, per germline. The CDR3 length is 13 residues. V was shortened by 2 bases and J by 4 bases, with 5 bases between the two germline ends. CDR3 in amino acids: CASSPSLNEKLFF. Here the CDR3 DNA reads TGTGCCAGCTCACCATCCCTTAATGAAAAACTGTTTTTT. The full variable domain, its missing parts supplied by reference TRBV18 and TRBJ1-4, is NAGVMQNPRHLVRRRGQEARLRCSPMKGHSHVYWYRQLPEEGLKFMVYLQKENIIDESGMPKERFSAEFPKEGPSILRIQQVVRGDSAAYFCASSPSLNEKLFFGSGTQLSVL.

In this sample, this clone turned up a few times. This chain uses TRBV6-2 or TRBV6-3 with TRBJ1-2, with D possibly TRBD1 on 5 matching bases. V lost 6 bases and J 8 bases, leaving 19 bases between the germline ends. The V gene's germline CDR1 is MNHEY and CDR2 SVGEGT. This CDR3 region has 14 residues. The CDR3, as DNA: TGTGCCAGCAGCCCATCGGGGGGAGGAGGCGGCTACACCTTC. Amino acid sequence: CASSPSGGGGGYTF.

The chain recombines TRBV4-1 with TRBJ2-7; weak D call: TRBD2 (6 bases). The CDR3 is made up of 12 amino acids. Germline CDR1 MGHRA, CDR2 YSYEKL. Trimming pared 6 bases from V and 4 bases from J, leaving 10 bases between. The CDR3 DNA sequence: TGCGCCAGCAGTCCCGGGGGATACGAGCAGTACTTC. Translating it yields CASSPGGYEQYF.

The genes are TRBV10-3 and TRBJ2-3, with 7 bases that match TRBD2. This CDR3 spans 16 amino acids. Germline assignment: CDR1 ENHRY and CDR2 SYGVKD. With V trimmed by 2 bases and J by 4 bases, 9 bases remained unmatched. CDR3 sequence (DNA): TGTGCCATCAGTGAGCCCGGCGGGGGAGGGGCAGATACGCAGTATTTT. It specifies CAISEPGGGGADTQYF.

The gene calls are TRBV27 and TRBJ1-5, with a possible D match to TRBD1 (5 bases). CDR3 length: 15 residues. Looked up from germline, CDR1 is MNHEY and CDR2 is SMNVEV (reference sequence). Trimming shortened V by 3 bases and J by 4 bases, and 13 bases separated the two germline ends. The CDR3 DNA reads TGTGCCAGCAGTTTTGGTGGGGGACTTAATCAGCCCCAGCATTTT. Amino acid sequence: CASSFGGGLNQPQHF.

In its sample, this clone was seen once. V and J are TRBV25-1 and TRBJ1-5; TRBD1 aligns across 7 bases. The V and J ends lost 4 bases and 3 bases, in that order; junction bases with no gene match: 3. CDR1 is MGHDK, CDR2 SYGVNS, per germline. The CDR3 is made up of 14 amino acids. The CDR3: CASSGTGPNQPQHF. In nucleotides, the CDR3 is TGTGCCAGCAGTGGGACAGGACCCAATCAGCCCCAGCATTTT.

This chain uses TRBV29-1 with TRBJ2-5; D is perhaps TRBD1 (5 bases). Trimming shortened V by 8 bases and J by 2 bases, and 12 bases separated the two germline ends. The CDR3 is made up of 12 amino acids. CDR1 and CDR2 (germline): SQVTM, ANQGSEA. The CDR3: CSLRDGQETQYF. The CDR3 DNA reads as TGCAGCCTCAGGGATGGGCAAGAGACCCAGTACTTC.

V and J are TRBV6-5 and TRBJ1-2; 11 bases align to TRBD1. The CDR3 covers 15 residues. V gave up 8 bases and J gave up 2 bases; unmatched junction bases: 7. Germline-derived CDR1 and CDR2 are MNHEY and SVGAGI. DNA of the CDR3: TGTGCCAGCCGAATGGGGACAGGGGGAAACTATGGCTACACCTTC. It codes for CASRMGTGGNYGYTF.

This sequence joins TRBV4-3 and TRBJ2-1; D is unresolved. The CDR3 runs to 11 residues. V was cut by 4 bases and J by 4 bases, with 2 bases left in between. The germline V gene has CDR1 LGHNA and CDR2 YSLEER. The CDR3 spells CASSPYNEQFF. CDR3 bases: TGCGCCAGCAGCCCTTACAATGAGCAGTTCTTC.

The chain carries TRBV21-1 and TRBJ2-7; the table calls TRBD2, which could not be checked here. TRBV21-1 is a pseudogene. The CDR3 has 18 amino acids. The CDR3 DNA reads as TGTGCCAGCAGCAAAGGGATTCTGGCGGGGGGTTTGCCCTACGAGCAGTACTTC. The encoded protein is CASSKGILAGGLPYEQYF.

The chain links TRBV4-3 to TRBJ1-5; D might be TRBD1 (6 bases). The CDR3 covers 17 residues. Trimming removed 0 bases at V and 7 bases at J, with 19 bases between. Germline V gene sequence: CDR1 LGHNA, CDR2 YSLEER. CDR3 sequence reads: CASSQDAAGEGWQPQHF. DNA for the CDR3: TGCGCCAGCAGCCAAGATGCGGCAGGGGAAGGGTGGCAGCCCCAGCATTTT.